The 16 T cell receptor beta chains given below trace back to one sample, sequenced in a study of cytomegalovirus exposure and HLA in healthy donors. The PCR employed 60 Vbeta primers together with 13 Jbeta primers. Using immunoSEQ multiplex PCR, the repertoire was profiled, and TCRdb retains in-frame clones only, with some absent. The sample holds roughly 150,000 clones, roughly 74% seen once. The sequenced sample was PBMCs. The receptors were sampled from a woman in her 40s in good health and CMV-seropositive.

The V call is TRBV7-9, the J call TRBJ2-5; TRBD2 matches 14 bases. Germline loops: CDR1 SEHNR, CDR2 FQNEAQ (reference sequence). The CDR3 is 16 amino acids. J gave up 5 bases and V 5 bases, and 7 bases lay outside the gene matches. The CDR3: CASSPGTSGSAETQYF. As DNA, the CDR3 is TGTGCCAGCAGCCCAGGGACTAGCGGGAGTGCGGAGACCCAGTACTTC.

The V call is TRBV7-2, the J call TRBJ2-7; TRBD2 might be the D (6 bases). This CDR3 has 15 residues. Germline CDR1 and CDR2: SGHTA and FQGNSA. V dropped 1 base and J dropped 0 bases, with 10 bases sitting between them. CDR3 amino acids: CASSLGRVSSYEQYF. The CDR3 bases are TGTGCCAGCAGCTTAGGGAGGGTCAGCTCCTACGAGCAGTACTTC.

The chain links TRBV6-1 to TRBJ1-2; D possibly corresponds to TRBD1 (5 bases). The CDR3 has 15 amino acids. Germline V gene sequence: CDR1 MNHNS, CDR2 SASEGT. The germline V and J ends were trimmed by 4 bases and 3 bases, with 15 bases remaining between them. DNA of the CDR3: TGTGCCAGCAGTGGACACGTACCGACAGACTATGGCTACACCTTC. Its protein product is CASSGHVPTDYGYTF.

The chain combines TRBV5-5 with TRBJ1-3; D is undetermined. From germline, CDR1 is SGHKS and CDR2 YYEKEE (reference sequence). CDR3 size: 15 residues. V was cut by 2 bases and J by 0 bases, with 9 bases left in between. The CDR3 protein is CASSLGLGSGNTIYF. Here the CDR3 DNA reads TGTGCCAGCAGCTTAGGACTTGGCTCTGGAAACACCATATATTTT.

DNA for the CDR3: TGTGCCTGGAGTGGGGGAGGGGCAGATACGCAGTATTTT. It yields the protein CAWSGGGADTQYF. The V call is TRBV30, the J call TRBJ2-3; 7 positions match TRBD2. From germline, CDR1 is GTSNPN and CDR2 SVGIG (reference sequence). The length of the CDR3 is 13 residues. J gave up 4 bases and V 1 base, and 2 bases lay outside the gene matches.

The genes are TRBV5-1 and TRBJ2-1; unclear D gene. V lost 0 bases and J lost 0, with 7 bases in between. This CDR3 has 15 residues. In germline, CDR1 is SGHRS, CDR2 YFSETQ. CDR3 amino acids: CASSLVSSSYNEQFF. The CDR3 region has the DNA TGCGCCAGCAGCTTGGTCTCCAGCTCCTACAATGAGCAGTTCTTC.

The CDR3 bases are TGTGCCAGCAGCCCGGGACTAGCAAGTTACGAGCAGTACTTC. This encodes CASSPGLASYEQYF. The chain is built from TRBV7-8 and TRBJ2-7, with 9 bases lining up with TRBD2. Unmatched junction bases numbered 6, after V lost 5 bases and J lost 4 bases. The CDR3 is 14 amino acids. Per the germline V gene, CDR1 is SGHVS and CDR2 is FQNEAQ. Full variable domain (outside the CDR3, taken from reference TRBV7-8 and TRBJ2-7): GAGVSQSPRYKVAKRGQDVALRCDPISGHVSLFWYQQALGQGPEFLTYFQNEAQLDKSGLPSDRFFAERPEGSVSTLKIQRTQQEDSAVYLCASSPGLASYEQYFGPGTRLTVT.

The J gene is TRBJ1-1, the V gene TRBV11-3; 10 positions agree with TRBD1. The CDR3 sequence is 15 residues long. The germline CDR1 and CDR2 sequences are SGHNT and YENEEA. Unmatched junction bases numbered 6, after V lost 4 bases and J lost 4 bases. CDR3: CASSSGQGGTTEAFF. As DNA, the CDR3 is TGTGCCAGCAGCTCCGGACAGGGGGGGACCACTGAAGCTTTCTTT.

This sequence joins TRBV10-2 and TRBJ2-5, with D possibly TRBD1 on 6 matching bases. Germline loops: CDR1 WSHSY, CDR2 SAAADI. The CDR3 sequence is 16 residues long. V lost 4 bases to trimming and J lost 0 bases, with 15 bases between them. The CDR3: CASSGGQGRDQETQYF. In nucleotides, the CDR3 is TGCGCCAGCAGTGGTGGGCAGGGGCGAGACCAAGAGACCCAGTACTTC.

The chain is built from TRBV5-6 and TRBJ2-4; TRBD2 might be the D (7 bases). The CDR3 extends over 14 amino acids. Germline values: CDR1 SGHDT, CDR2 YYEEEE. V lost 2 bases and J lost 8, with 14 bases in between. CDR3 amino acids: CASSFQGSGDIQYF. The DNA of the CDR3 is TGTGCCAGCAGCTTCCAGGGGAGCGGGGACATTCAGTACTTC.

This clone was detected a few times. At one end the junction does not follow the germline gene, possibly because of a read error. The V and J genes are TRBV5-1 and TRBJ1-4; D gene ambiguous. The CDR3 has 14 residues. CDR1 and CDR2 from the germline V gene are SGHRS and YFSETQ. For the CDR3, the DNA is TGTGCCAGCAGCTTGGGCAGAGGATACGAAAAACTGTTTTTT. Protein sequence: CASSLGRGYEKLFF. The full variable domain, in which reference TRBV5-1 and TRBJ1-4 provide the parts outside the CDR3, is KAGVTQTPRYLIKTRGQQVTLSCSPISGHRSVSWYQQTPGQGLQFLFEYFSETQRNKGNFPGRFSGRQFSNSRSEMNVSTLELGDSALYLCASSLGRGYEKLFFGSGTQLSVL.

The gene calls are TRBV10-3 and TRBJ2-1; a possible D gene is TRBD2 (5 bases). The V gene's germline CDR1 is ENHRY and CDR2 SYGVKD. This CDR3 has 16 amino acids. V lost 0 bases to trimming and J lost 6 bases, with 15 bases between them. Here the CDR3 DNA reads TGTGCCATCAGTGAGTCCCGGCGTTCCGGAGGCAATGAGCAGTTCTTC. Translation: CAISESRRSGGNEQFF.

This chain links TRBV30 with TRBJ1-5, with D possibly matching TRBD1 (5 bases). There are 14 residues in the CDR3. The germline CDR1 and CDR2 sequences are GTSNPN and SVGIG (reference sequence). V gave up 0 bases and J gave up 7 bases, with 13 bases separating them. The CDR3 reads CAWSVGQGRQPQHF. CDR3 DNA: TGTGCCTGGAGTGTTGGGCAGGGAAGGCAGCCCCAGCATTTT.

This clone occurred a few times. V is TRBV2 and J is TRBJ2-7; D gene unclear. The CDR3 has 17 residues. The ends were cut back, 3 bases at V and 2 bases at J, with 20 bases in the middle. Germline assignment: CDR1 SNHLY and CDR2 FYNNEI. For the CDR3, the DNA is TGTGCCAGCAGTGAGGTCCTCCACGCCAAAGAGACCTACGAGCAGTACTTC. It yields the protein CASSEVLHAKETYEQYF.

The V call is TRBV5-4, the J call TRBJ2-6; D is perhaps TRBD1 (5 bases). CDR1 SGHNT and CDR2 YYREEE come from the germline V gene (reference sequence). This CDR3 has 16 amino acids. Trimming removed 2 bases from V and 1 base from J, with 10 bases in between. The CDR3 spells CASSLGQGSGANVLTF. CDR3 nucleotide sequence: TGTGCCAGCAGCTTAGGCCAGGGTTCTGGGGCCAACGTCCTGACTTTC.

V is TRBV7-9 and J is TRBJ2-3; D gene ambiguous. Germline CDR1 SEHNR, CDR2 FQNEAQ (reference sequence). Trimming left V 3 bases short and J 7 bases short, with 8 bases between. CDR3 length: 12 residues. CDR3 sequence: CASSFADNTQYF. The CDR3 region has the DNA TGTGCCAGCAGCTTTGCGGATAATACGCAGTATTTT.